This T cell receptor beta chain stems from a study of cytomegalovirus exposure and HLA in healthy donors. Study-level results: Subsequent analysis revealed that first-cohort TCR clusters tended to co-occur in the 110 or so validation repertoires. A classifier reportedly called cytomegalovirus status with high sensitivity and specificity. Altogether, around 160 TCR beta chains were recorded as cytomegalovirus-associated.

The CDR3 covers 14 residues. Unmatched junction bases numbered 3, after V lost 6 bases and J lost 3 bases. Germline V lookup: CDR1 LGHNT, CDR2 FRNRAP. Concerning this clone itself: Its cognate antigen is unknown.

Sequenced by immunoSEQ multiplex PCR; TCRdb stores in-frame clones only, minus some. The repertoire has fewer than 150,000 clones, around 90% of them found once; the top ten carry just under 9%. The donors formed part of the roughly 120-subject validation cohort, distinct from the roughly 730-subject first cohort. The receptor was derived from a man aged 18 to 29 in good health and CMV-seropositive. V is TRBV12-5 and J is TRBJ2-5, with 11 bases that match TRBD1. Sample: PBMCs. This CDR3 reads CASGSGQGEETQYF. In nucleotides, the CDR3 is TGTGCTAGTGGATCGGGACAGGGGGAAGAGACCCAGTACTTC.